The entry below describes one TCR beta chain. The sample originates from a study of blood T cell repertoires in COVID-19. Measured with immunoSEQ multiplex PCR; TCRdb has only the in-frame clones, and not every one. The sample shows more than 150,000 clones, roughly four fifths of them seen only once. This CDR3 has 14 amino acids. Trimming shortened V by 1 base and J by 4 bases, and 8 bases separated the two germline ends. Germline-derived CDR1 and CDR2 are LGHDT and YNNKEL (reference sequence). Sample: peripheral blood. This clonotype was obtained from a man aged 30-40 years with active or convalescent COVID-19. The chain recombines TRBV3-1 (or the pseudogene TRBV3-2) with TRBJ2-1; no firm D call. DNA for the CDR3: TGTGCCAGCAGCCAAGGTATCGGTTACAATGAGCAGTTCTTC. It is translated as CASSQGIGYNEQFF.